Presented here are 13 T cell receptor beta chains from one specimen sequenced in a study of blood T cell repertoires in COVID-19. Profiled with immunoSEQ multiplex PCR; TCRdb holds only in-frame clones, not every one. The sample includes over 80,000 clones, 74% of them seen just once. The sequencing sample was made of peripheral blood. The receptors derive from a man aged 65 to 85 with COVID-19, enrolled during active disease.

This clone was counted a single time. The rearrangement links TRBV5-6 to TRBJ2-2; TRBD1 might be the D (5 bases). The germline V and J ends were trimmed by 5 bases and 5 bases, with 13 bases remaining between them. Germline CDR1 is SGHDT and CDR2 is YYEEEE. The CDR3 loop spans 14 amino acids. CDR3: CASRSQGATGELFF. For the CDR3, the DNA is TGTGCCAGCAGAAGCCAAGGGGCGACCGGGGAGCTGTTTTTT.

The CDR3 spells CASSLSSTGETQYF. CDR3 sequence (DNA): TGTGCCAGCAGCTTAAGCTCGACGGGGGAGACCCAGTACTTC. The chain employs TRBV7-3 and TRBJ2-5; D possibly corresponds to TRBD2 (5 bases). This CDR3 comprises 14 residues. The V gene's germline CDR1 is SGHTA and CDR2 FQGTGA. The V and J ends lost 1 base and 5 bases respectively, with 11 bases between them.

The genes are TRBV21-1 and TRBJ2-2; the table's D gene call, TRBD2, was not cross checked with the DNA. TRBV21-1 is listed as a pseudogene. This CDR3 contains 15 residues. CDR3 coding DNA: TGTGCCACGCCTAAACAGGCGGGGCACACCGGGGAGCTGTTTTTT. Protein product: CATPKQAGHTGELFF.

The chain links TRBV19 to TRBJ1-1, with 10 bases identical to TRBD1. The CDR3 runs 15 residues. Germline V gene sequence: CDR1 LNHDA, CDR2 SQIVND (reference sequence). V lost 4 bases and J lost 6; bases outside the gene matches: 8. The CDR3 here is CASSNPGQGMSEAFF. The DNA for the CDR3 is TGTGCCAGTAGTAATCCGGGACAGGGGATGTCTGAAGCTTTCTTT.

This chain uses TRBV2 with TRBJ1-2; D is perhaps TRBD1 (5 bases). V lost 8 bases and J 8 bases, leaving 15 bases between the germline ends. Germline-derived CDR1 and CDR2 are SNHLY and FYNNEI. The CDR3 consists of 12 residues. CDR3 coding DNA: TGTGCCAGCCTGCAGTTGAGACAGGGCTACACCTTC. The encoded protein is CASLQLRQGYTF.

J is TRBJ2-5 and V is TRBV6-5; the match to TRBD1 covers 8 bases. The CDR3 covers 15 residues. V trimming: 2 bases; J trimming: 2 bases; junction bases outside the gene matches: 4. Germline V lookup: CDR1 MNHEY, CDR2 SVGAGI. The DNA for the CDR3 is TGTGCCAGCAGTTACGACAGGGGCCCTCAAGAGACCCAGTACTTC. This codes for CASSYDRGPQETQYF.

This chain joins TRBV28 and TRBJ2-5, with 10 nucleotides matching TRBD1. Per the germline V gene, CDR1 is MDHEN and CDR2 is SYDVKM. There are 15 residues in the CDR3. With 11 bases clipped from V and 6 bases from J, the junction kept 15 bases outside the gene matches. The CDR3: CAAERPGQGLKTQYF. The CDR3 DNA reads TGTGCCGCAGAAAGACCGGGACAGGGGTTGAAGACCCAGTACTTC.

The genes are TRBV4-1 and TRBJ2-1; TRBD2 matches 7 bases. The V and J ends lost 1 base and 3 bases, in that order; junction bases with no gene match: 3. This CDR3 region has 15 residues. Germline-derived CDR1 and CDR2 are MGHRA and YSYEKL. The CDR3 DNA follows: TGCGCCAGCAGCCAAGGGACTAGTAGCTACAATGAGCAGTTCTTC. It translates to CASSQGTSSYNEQFF.

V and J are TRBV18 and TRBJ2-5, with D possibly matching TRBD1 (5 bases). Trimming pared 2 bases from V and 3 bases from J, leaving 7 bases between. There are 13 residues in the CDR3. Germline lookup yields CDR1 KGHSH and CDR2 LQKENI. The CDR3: CASSPRGEETQYF. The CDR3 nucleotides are TGTGCCAGCTCACCAAGGGGCGAAGAGACCCAGTACTTC.

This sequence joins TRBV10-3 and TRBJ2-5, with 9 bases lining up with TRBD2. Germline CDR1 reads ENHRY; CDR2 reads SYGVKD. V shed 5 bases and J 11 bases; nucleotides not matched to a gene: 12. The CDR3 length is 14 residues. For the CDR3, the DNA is TGTGCCATCAGTCGTGACATCGGGCGGGGGGGTCAGTACTTC. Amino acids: CAISRDIGRGGQYF.

Here the CDR3 reads CASSELCRDSIRIINSYEQYF. The CDR3 bases are TGTGCCAGCAGTGAACTTTGCAGGGACAGCATTAGAATAATAAACTCCTACGAGCAGTACTTC. This chain uses TRBV9 with TRBJ2-7; 7 positions agree with TRBD1. CDR1 is SGDLS, CDR2 YYNGEE, per germline. V was pared by 5 bases and J by 0 bases, with 26 bases of the junction left unmatched. The CDR3 spans 21 residues.

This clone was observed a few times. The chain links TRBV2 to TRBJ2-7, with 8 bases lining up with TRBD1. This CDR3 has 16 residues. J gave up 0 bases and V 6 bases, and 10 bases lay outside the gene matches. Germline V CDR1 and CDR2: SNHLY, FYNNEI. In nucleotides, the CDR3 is TGTGCCAGCAGGACCGGGACAGGTTATAGCTCCTACGAGCAGTACTTC. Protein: CASRTGTGYSSYEQYF. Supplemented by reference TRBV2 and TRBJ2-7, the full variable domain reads EPEVTQTPSHQVTQMGQEVILRCVPISNHLYFYWYRQILGQKVEFLVSFYNNEISEKSEIFDDQFSVERPDGSNFTLKIRSTKLEDSAMYFCASRTGTGYSSYEQYFGPGTRLTVT.

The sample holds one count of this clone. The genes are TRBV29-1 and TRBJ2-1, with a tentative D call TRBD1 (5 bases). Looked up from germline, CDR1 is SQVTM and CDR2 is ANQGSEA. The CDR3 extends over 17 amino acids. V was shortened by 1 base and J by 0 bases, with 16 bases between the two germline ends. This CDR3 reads CSVEGTTGVGSYNEQFF. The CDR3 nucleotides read TGCAGCGTTGAAGGTACAACAGGAGTGGGCTCCTACAATGAGCAGTTCTTC.